These 4 T cell receptor beta chains share one sample of origin, sequenced in a study of shared clonotypes between healthy human individuals. Assay: immunoSEQ multiplex PCR; the TCRdb copy retains only in-frame clones and omits some. The repertoire holds about 380,000 clones, with about 96% as singletons. What was sequenced was memory CD8+ T cells sorted from blood. Subset described: CD45RO+ cells pooled with CCR7-negative TemRA cells. These receptors were obtained from a man aged 25-40 years in good health.

The V call is TRBV6-6, the J call TRBJ1-1, with 10 positions matching TRBD1. The CDR3 extends over 14 amino acids. Looked up from germline, CDR1 is MNHNY and CDR2 is SVGAGI (reference sequence). V lost 6 bases and J lost 4; bases outside the gene matches: 5. This CDR3 reads CASSRQGAGTEAFF. The CDR3 region has the DNA TGTGCCAGCAGCCGACAGGGGGCAGGCACTGAAGCTTTCTTT.

The chain is built from TRBV9 and TRBJ2-6, with D unresolved. The length of the CDR3 is 17 residues. Trimming pared 4 bases from V and 0 bases from J, leaving 14 bases between. CDR1 SGDLS and CDR2 YYNGEE come from the germline V gene. This chain's CDR3 is CASSHNDVLSGANVLTF. For the CDR3, the DNA is TGTGCCAGCAGCCATAACGATGTACTCTCTGGGGCCAACGTCCTGACTTTC.

The chain joins TRBV7-8 to TRBJ1-5; D not resolved. Germline V CDR1 and CDR2: SGHVS, FQNEAQ. This CDR3 has 17 residues. The V gene lost 1 base and the J gene lost 1 base, with 14 bases spanning the gap. This CDR3 is CASSLGLPSISNQPQHF. DNA for the CDR3: TGTGCCAGCAGCTTAGGACTGCCCTCGATCAGCAATCAGCCCCAGCATTTT.

In regard to this clone: This sample includes further DNA sequences coding for the same CDR3. The chain carries TRBV28 and TRBJ2-7; 9 nucleotides match TRBD2. V lost 2 bases, J lost 4 bases, and 0 bases stayed unmatched. In germline, CDR1 is MDHEN, CDR2 SYDVKM. The CDR3 has 13 residues. CDR3: CASSLLAGYEQYF. For the CDR3, the DNA is TGTGCCAGCAGTTTACTAGCGGGATACGAGCAGTACTTC.